The 21 T cell receptor beta chains below were found in one sample sequenced in a study of cytomegalovirus exposure and HLA in healthy donors (dated 2017 in TCRdb). Library creation used the immunoSEQ multiplex PCR assay. The multiplex PCR relied on a mix of 60 forward primers for TCR Vbeta segments and 13 reverse primers for TCR Jbeta segments. In its TCRdb copy, this immuneACCESS table keeps in-frame sequences only and misses some clones. Where compared with another copy, unresolved V genes explain less than half of these, and the others have no known cause. The sample has 100,000 to 150,000 clones on record, 60% to 85% of them singletons. The leading ten clones occupy 6.3% of the sample. Material: PBMCs. The receptors shown here come from a middle-aged woman in good health and CMV-seronegative.

The genes are TRBV5-1 and TRBJ2-3, with 8 bases aligning to TRBD1. J gave up 2 bases and V 3 bases, and 8 bases lay outside the gene matches. The length of the CDR3 is 16 residues. Per germline, CDR1 SGHRS and CDR2 YFSETQ. The CDR3 coding sequence is TGCGCCAGCAGCTGGGTGGCAGGGGGCCTCACAGATACGCAGTATTTT. Protein sequence: CASSWVAGGLTDTQYF.

The chain employs TRBV4-2 and TRBJ1-2; perhaps TRBD1 as D (5 bases). Germline V gives CDR1 LGHNA, CDR2 YNFKEQ. The CDR3 extends over 15 amino acids. V dropped 0 bases and J dropped 2 bases, with 10 bases sitting between them. CDR3 sequence: CASSQEIRENYGYTF. The CDR3 nucleotides are TGTGCCAGCAGCCAAGAGATCAGGGAAAACTATGGCTACACCTTC.

The chain joins TRBV2 to TRBJ2-7; D call uncertain. Germline-derived CDR1 and CDR2 are SNHLY and FYNNEI. V was pared by 1 base and J by 2 bases, with 6 bases between. The CDR3 has 13 residues. CDR3: CASSEGLTYEQYF. For the CDR3, the DNA is TGTGCCAGCAGTGAAGGCCTAACCTACGAGCAGTACTTC.

The rearrangement links TRBV5-4 to TRBJ2-1; D is undetermined. This CDR3 has 14 amino acids. Trimming shortened V by 7 bases and J by 6 bases, and 17 bases separated the two germline ends. In germline, CDR1 is SGHNT, CDR2 YYREEE (reference sequence). The CDR3 DNA is TGTGCCAGCCTAAACCCCTCTTTCGGCAATGAGCAGTTCTTC. Encoded protein: CASLNPSFGNEQFF.

The chain is built from TRBV29-1 and TRBJ2-7, with 7 bases aligning to TRBD2. V was pared by 5 bases and J by 5 bases, with 9 bases of the junction left unmatched. This CDR3 has 13 amino acids. Looked up from germline, CDR1 is SQVTM and CDR2 is ANQGSEA. The CDR3 spells CSVRLAVGHEQYF. CDR3 nucleotide sequence: TGCAGCGTTCGACTAGCTGTAGGCCACGAGCAGTACTTC.

The CDR3 reads CASSPPGSSEQYF. For the CDR3, the DNA is TGTGCCAGCAGCCCGCCCGGGAGTAGCGAGCAGTACTTC. The rearrangement links TRBV7-9 to TRBJ2-7, with TRBD2 as a possible D gene (6 bases). The ends were cut back, 5 bases at V and 6 bases at J, with 14 bases in the middle. The CDR3 length is 13 residues. Germline CDR1 is SEHNR and CDR2 is FQNEAQ (reference sequence).

This chain connects TRBV27 to TRBJ2-2; 11 positions match TRBD2. The germline CDR1 and CDR2 sequences are MNHEY and SMNVEV (reference sequence). There are 16 residues in the CDR3. Trimming removed 4 bases from V and 10 bases from J; junction bases left unmatched: 11. DNA for the CDR3: TGTGCCAGCAGTTACCGGACTAGCGGGTGGTCTGAGGAGCTGTTTTTT. Encoded protein: CASSYRTSGWSEELFF.

The chain employs TRBV6-1 and TRBJ2-7; D perhaps matches TRBD1 (6 bases). Germline V gene sequence: CDR1 MNHNS, CDR2 SASEGT. This CDR3 spans 13 amino acids. The germline V and J ends were trimmed by 8 bases and 6 bases, with 17 bases remaining between them. Here the CDR3 reads CASQQGEGGEQYF. CDR3 nucleotide sequence: TGTGCCAGCCAACAGGGTGAGGGCGGCGAGCAGTACTTC.

This chain joins TRBV4-1 and TRBJ1-4; D not resolved. Germline-derived CDR1 and CDR2 are MGHRA and YSYEKL. The CDR3 runs to 14 residues. V was clipped by 0 bases and J by 6 bases, with 8 bases between them. This CDR3 is CASSQEGADEKLFF. The CDR3 nucleotides read TGCGCCAGCAGCCAAGAGGGAGCGGATGAAAAACTGTTTTTT.

V and J are TRBV5-5 and TRBJ2-3, with 11 bases identical to TRBD1. The germline V gene has CDR1 SGHKS and CDR2 YYEKEE (reference sequence). CDR3 length equals 16 residues. J lost 10 bases, V lost 4 bases, and 14 bases had no gene match. CDR3 bases: TGTGCCAGCAGCGGTCTCTGGGACAGGGGGGGCCGATCGCAGTATTTT. Its translation: CASSGLWDRGGRSQYF.

V and J are TRBV2 and TRBJ1-4; 7 positions agree with TRBD1. V was pared by 7 bases and J by 12 bases, with 14 bases of the junction left unmatched. The CDR3 consists of 14 residues. Germline loops: CDR1 SNHLY, CDR2 FYNNEI. In DNA, the CDR3 is TGTGCCAGCACCGTGAGGGGGCCGGGGAGTGAACTGTTTTTT. This codes for CASTVRGPGSELFF.

This rearrangement joins TRBV9 to TRBJ2-2; maybe TRBD1 (9 bases). Trimming removed 3 bases at V and 6 bases at J, with 18 bases between. Germline CDR1 and CDR2: SGDLS and YYNGEE. The CDR3 has 16 residues. For the CDR3, the DNA is TGTGCCAGCAGCGAGGGACAGGGACTAGGCGCCGGGGAGCTGTTTTTT. Translated: CASSEGQGLGAGELFF.

The rearrangement links TRBV18 to TRBJ1-5; TRBD1 agrees at 8 bases. This CDR3 contains 16 residues. V lost 3 bases to trimming and J lost 3 bases; unmatched junction nucleotides: 7. Looked up from germline, CDR1 is KGHSH and CDR2 is LQKENI. CDR3 amino acids: CASSPMGQAYNQPQHF. The CDR3 nucleotides are TGTGCCAGCTCACCTATGGGACAGGCCTACAATCAGCCCCAGCATTTT.

This chain links TRBV6-5 with TRBJ2-3; possible D gene TRBD2, 6 bases. CDR1 and CDR2 from the germline V gene are MNHEY and SVGAGI. The CDR3 contains 14 residues. Deletions cut 9 bases from V and 4 bases from J, with 17 bases between. The DNA of the CDR3 is TGTGCCAGTAGTCGGCGGGGTGGTCCAGATACGCAGTATTTT. Amino acids: CASSRRGGPDTQYF.

The chain uses TRBV6-5 and TRBJ2-7, with no clear D. The CDR3 has 13 amino acids. CDR1 is MNHEY and CDR2 is SVGAGI in the germline V gene. Trimming removed 7 bases from V and 2 bases from J, with 12 bases in between. The CDR3 sequence: CASTTWSAYEQYF. The CDR3 region has the DNA TGTGCCAGCACCACGTGGAGCGCCTACGAGCAGTACTTC.

This clone came up once. The CDR3 region has the DNA TGTGCCAGCGGGTTGGGGCCCAGGCTAGCGACTAACAATGAGCAGTTCTTC. This gives the protein CASGLGPRLATNNEQFF. This chain links TRBV28 with TRBJ2-1; a weak D match, TRBD2 (6 bases). CDR3 length equals 17 residues. Germline-derived CDR1 and CDR2 are MDHEN and SYDVKM. V dropped 8 bases and J dropped 5 bases, with 25 bases sitting between them.

The V and J genes are TRBV21-1 and TRBJ1-2; TRBD1 is taken as the D call from the table, unchecked against the DNA. TRBV21-1 is termed a pseudogene. The CDR3 runs to 13 residues. The CDR3 sequence is CASSKGQGGGYTF. The CDR3 nucleotides read TGTGCCAGCAGCAAAGGTCAAGGGGGCGGCTACACCTTC.

This clone appeared a few times. V gene TRBV15 combines with J gene TRBJ1-1; D not certain. Germline lookup yields CDR1 LNHNV and CDR2 YYDKDF (reference sequence). The CDR3 loop spans 13 amino acids. Trimming stripped 4 bases from V and 2 bases from J, with 8 bases between. DNA for the CDR3: TGTGCCACCAGCACCGGAGTTAACACTGAAGCTTTCTTT. It translates to CATSTGVNTEAFF.

The chain employs TRBV7-9 and TRBJ2-2, with D possibly TRBD2 on 6 matching bases. The germline V gene encodes CDR1 SEHNR and CDR2 FQNEAQ (reference sequence). This CDR3 contains 16 residues. Trimming shortened V by 5 bases and J by 6 bases, and 19 bases separated the two germline ends. CDR3 DNA: TGTGCCAGCAGCCCCGGCCGGGACTCCAACGCCGGGGAGCTGTTTTTT. This translates into CASSPGRDSNAGELFF.

A single count supports this clone. The V gene is TRBV6-6, the J gene TRBJ2-5; D is uncertain. V lost 0 bases to trimming and J lost 1 base, with 3 bases between them. Germline CDR1 MNHNY, CDR2 SVGAGI (reference sequence). The CDR3 has 13 amino acids. In nucleotides, the CDR3 is TGTGCCAGCAGTTACTCCAGCCAAGAGACCCAGTACTTC. Amino acids: CASSYSSQETQYF.

This chain links TRBV6-1 with TRBJ2-3, with 13 bases fitting TRBD2. The CDR3 has 16 residues. The trim removed 5 bases at V and 3 bases at J, leaving 5 bases unmatched. Germline CDR1 reads MNHNS; CDR2 reads SASEGT. The chain's CDR3 is CASSKGTSGKTDTQYF. CDR3 bases: TGTGCCAGCAGTAAAGGGACTAGCGGGAAGACAGATACGCAGTATTTT.